The 11 T cell receptor beta chains reported below all come from one sample, sequenced in a study of cytomegalovirus exposure and HLA in healthy donors. It was with 60 Vbeta and 13 Jbeta primers that the PCR ran. TCRdb's copy holds only in-frame clones and misses some; the assay was immunoSEQ multiplex PCR. Altogether some 180,000 clones are present, more than 60% being singletons, with the ten largest covering 3.7%. Sequenced material: PBMCs. These receptors came from a woman aged 60-70 years in good health and CMV-seropositive.

The V call is TRBV4-2, the J call TRBJ2-7, with D possibly TRBD1 on 6 matching bases. Trimming shortened V by 0 bases and J by 4 bases, and 10 bases separated the two germline ends. Germline V lookup: CDR1 LGHNA, CDR2 YNFKEQ. This CDR3 spans 14 amino acids. Written as DNA, the CDR3 is TGTGCCAGCAGCCAAGAACCACAGGGTTACGAGCAGTACTTC. It specifies CASSQEPQGYEQYF.

This clone has just a few counts. J is TRBJ2-5 and V is TRBV7-9; 7 bases agree with TRBD1. Germline loops: CDR1 SEHNR, CDR2 FQNEAQ (reference sequence). This CDR3 has 13 residues. Trimming took 1 base from V and 5 from J; bases not matched to a gene: 1. CDR3: CASSLVQGETQYF. The DNA for the CDR3 is TGTGCCAGCAGCTTAGTACAGGGGGAGACCCAGTACTTC.

The chain uses TRBV9 and TRBJ2-2; D may be TRBD2 (6 bases). The CDR3 is made up of 14 amino acids. Trimming took off 3 bases at V and 3 bases at J, with 9 bases between the two ends. Germline lookup yields CDR1 SGDLS and CDR2 YYNGEE. The CDR3 sequence is CASSEPGDTGELFF. Here the CDR3 DNA reads TGTGCCAGCAGCGAACCGGGGGACACCGGGGAGCTGTTTTTT.

The rearrangement links TRBV5-1 to TRBJ2-7, with 8 bases that match TRBD2. With V trimmed by 0 bases and J by 5 bases, 7 bases remained unmatched. CDR1 and CDR2 (germline): SGHRS, YFSETQ. The CDR3 runs to 15 residues. CDR3 coding DNA: TGCGCCAGCAGCTTGGACGGCGGGAGGAGTAACGAGCAGTACTTC. The encoded protein is CASSLDGGRSNEQYF.

The chain joins TRBV7-3 to TRBJ2-7; 8 bases fit TRBD1. The germline V gene has CDR1 SGHTA and CDR2 FQGTGA. Unmatched junction bases numbered 12, after V lost 2 bases and J lost 6 bases. The CDR3 is 16 amino acids. The CDR3 sequence: CASSLVDLTGVREQYF. In DNA form, the CDR3 reads TGTGCCAGCAGCTTAGTCGATCTGACAGGGGTCCGCGAGCAGTACTTC.

J is TRBJ2-1 and V is TRBV5-1, with TRBD1 matching 11 bases. CDR1 SGHRS and CDR2 YFSETQ come from the germline V gene. There are 18 residues in the CDR3. J lost 4 bases, V lost 4 bases, and 13 bases had no gene match. CDR3 loop: CASSIGDRGSGLYNEQFF. The CDR3 DNA reads as TGCGCCAGCAGCATAGGGGACAGGGGGAGCGGACTGTACAATGAGCAGTTCTTC.

The chain couples TRBV10-3 to TRBJ1-3; D gene ambiguous. V was shortened by 11 bases and J by 3 bases, with 8 bases between the two germline ends. CDR3 length equals 11 residues. Germline V CDR1 and CDR2: ENHRY, SYGVKD. The CDR3 DNA reads TGTGCCGTGCAGGATGGAAACACCATATATTTT. Its translation is CAVQDGNTIYF.

The chain recombines TRBV28 with TRBJ1-4; D gene ambiguous. Trimming took 6 bases from V and 7 from J, leaving 12 bases between them. CDR1 is MDHEN, CDR2 SYDVKM, per germline. This CDR3 region has 13 residues. CDR3 amino acids: CASSPASVEKLFF. CDR3 nucleotides: TGTGCCAGCAGCCCAGCCAGCGTTGAAAAACTGTTTTTT.

V is TRBV18 and J is TRBJ2-2; possibly TRBD2 for D (5 bases). CDR1 KGHSH and CDR2 LQKENI come from the germline V gene. This CDR3 contains 14 residues. Trimming took 1 base from V and 3 from J, leaving 6 bases between them. This CDR3 is CASSPQRHTGELFF. The CDR3 DNA reads TGTGCCAGCTCACCACAGCGGCACACCGGGGAGCTGTTTTTT.

V usage is TRBV7-2 and J usage is TRBJ1-2; 8 bases are shared with TRBD1. Trimming at V came to 3 bases and at J to 5 bases, leaving 5 bases not matched to a gene. The CDR3 consists of 14 residues. The germline V gene has CDR1 SGHTA and CDR2 FQGNSA. CDR3 residues: CASSFSGQGYGYTF. The CDR3 DNA sequence: TGTGCCAGCAGCTTTAGTGGACAGGGATATGGCTACACCTTC.

This clone has just one count. The CDR3 region is CASSRTGYNEKLFF. The CDR3 DNA sequence: TGTGCCAGCAGCCGGACAGGGTATAATGAAAAACTGTTTTTT. This rearrangement joins TRBV5-6 to TRBJ1-4, with 8 positions matching TRBD1. With V trimmed by 4 bases and J by 4 bases, 3 bases remained unmatched. The germline V gene has CDR1 SGHDT and CDR2 YYEEEE. The CDR3 is made up of 14 amino acids.